The 14 T cell receptor beta chains listed next were all sequenced from one sample in a study of CD8 T cells in ankylosing spondylitis. TCRdb reprocessed the 5' RACE reads via MiXCR and lists one record per CDR3 protein. The data show around 140,000 distinct CDR3 sequences, over 10% seen once. The sample taken for sequencing was blood, either unsorted or a sorted T cell fraction (not recorded which). The receptors were sampled from a female donor with ankylosing spondylitis or in good health (not recorded which).

This clonotype was seen ten or more times. V gene TRBV30 combines with J gene TRBJ1-6, with 7 bases lining up with TRBD1. Losses at the gene ends were 4 bases for V and 6 bases for J; bases not matched to a gene: 3. The germline CDR1 and CDR2 sequences are GTSNPN and SVGIG (reference sequence). This CDR3 has 13 residues. This chain's CDR3 is CAWTGTVNSPLHF. DNA for the CDR3: TGTGCCTGGACCGGGACAGTTAATTCACCCCTCCACTTT.

This clonotype was seen many times. This chain joins TRBV5-1 and TRBJ2-1; 9 nucleotides align to TRBD2. V gave up 4 bases and J gave up 4 bases; unmatched junction bases: 6. The germline CDR1 and CDR2 sequences are SGHRS and YFSETQ. The CDR3 extends over 15 amino acids. The CDR3 bases are TGCGCCAGCAGCGCGACTAGCGGAGATTACAATGAGCAGTTCTTC. This gives the protein CASSATSGDYNEQFF. Using reference TRBV5-1 and TRBJ2-1 for the parts outside the CDR3, the full variable domain is KAGVTQTPRYLIKTRGQQVTLSCSPISGHRSVSWYQQTPGQGLQFLFEYFSETQRNKGNFPGRFSGRQFSNSRSEMNVSTLELGDSALYLCASSATSGDYNEQFFGPGTRLTVL.

This clonotype was found many times. This chain uses TRBV7-2 with TRBJ2-5, with D hard to call. This CDR3 region has 13 residues. The V end was cut by 3 bases, the J end by 1 base, with 6 bases between. Germline CDR1 SGHTA, CDR2 FQGNSA. CDR3 nucleotide sequence: TGTGCCAGCAGCTTTTTAGGCCAAGAGACCCAGTACTTC. Amino acid sequence: CASSFLGQETQYF.

This clonotype was seen repeatedly, ten times or more. The J gene is TRBJ1-1, the V gene TRBV7-3, with D possibly being TRBD1 (5 bases). Germline V gene lookup returns CDR1 SGHTA and CDR2 FQGTGA. V gave up 0 bases and J gave up 2 bases, with 10 bases separating them. The CDR3 runs 15 residues. In nucleotides, the CDR3 is TGTGCCAGCAGCTTAACAAGAGGGACCAACACTGAAGCTTTCTTT. This translates into CASSLTRGTNTEAFF. The full variable domain, rest sourced from reference TRBV7-3 and TRBJ1-1, is GAGVSQTPSNKVTEKGKYVELRCDPISGHTALYWYRQSLGQGPEFLIYFQGTGAADDSGLPNDRFFAVRPEGSVSTLKIQRTERGDSAVYLCASSLTRGTNTEAFFGQGTRLTVV.

Details on this clonotype: One end of the junction does not line up with germline, which may come from a read error. This sequence joins TRBV5-1 and TRBJ2-1; tentative D call: TRBD2 (5 bases). CDR1 is SGHRS, CDR2 YFSETQ, per germline. CDR3 size: 12 residues. The CDR3 spells CASKAPLRGQFF. CDR3 coding DNA: TGTGCCAGCAAGGCCCCCCTTCGGGGGCAGTTCTTC.

This clonotype was seen a few times. The rearrangement uses TRBV7-9 and TRBJ1-1, with 8 bases matching TRBD1. Trimming took 3 bases from V and 1 from J; bases not matched to a gene: 1. Germline V gene data show CDR1 as SEHNR and CDR2 as FQNEAQ (reference sequence). The CDR3 is 14 amino acids. The CDR3 bases are TGTGCCAGCAGCTTCGGACAGGGGAACACTGAAGCTTTCTTT. Its protein is CASSFGQGNTEAFF. The whole variable domain, remainder taken from reference TRBV7-9 and TRBJ1-1, is DTGVSQNPRHKITKRGQNVTFRCDPISEHNRLYWYRQTLGQGPEFLTYFQNEAQLEKSRLLSDRFSAERPKGSFSTLEIQRTEQGDSAMYLCASSFGQGNTEAFFGQGTRLTVV.

This clonotype was counted a few times. The V gene is TRBV29-1, the J gene TRBJ1-1; 7 bases match TRBD1. CDR1 is SQVTM and CDR2 is ANQGSEA in the germline V gene. V lost 7 bases to trimming and J lost 4 bases; unmatched junction nucleotides: 9. This CDR3 has 13 residues. The CDR3 spells CSGRQGDLTEAFF. The DNA for the CDR3 is TGCAGCGGCCGACAGGGAGATCTCACTGAAGCTTTCTTT.

Ten or more counts support this clonotype. The chain is built from TRBV12-3 or TRBV12-4 and TRBJ2-7; TRBD1 agrees at 11 bases. The CDR3 runs 16 residues. The junction had 7 bases not matched to a gene; V was cut back by 6 bases and J by 0 bases. The CDR3 spells CASSRGTGGISYEQYV. CDR3 DNA: TGTGCCAGCAGCCGCGGGACAGGGGGGATCTCCTACGAGCAGTACGTC.

This clonotype was found many times. CDR3 nucleotides: TGTGCCAGCAGCCAAAGAGGGGGTGGCTACACCTTC. Translated: CASSQRGGGYTF. The rearrangement uses TRBV11-2 and TRBJ1-2; D perhaps matches TRBD1 (6 bases). The ends were cut back, 5 bases at V and 7 bases at J, with 11 bases in the middle. The CDR3 is made up of 12 amino acids. Germline CDR1 is SGHAT and CDR2 is FQNNGV. Based on the CDR3 plus reference TRBV11-2 and TRBJ1-2, the full variable domain is EAGVAQSPRYKIIEKRQSVAFWCNPISGHATLYWYQQILGQGPKLLIQFQNNGVVDDSQLPKDRFSAERLKGVDSTLKIQPAKLEDSAVYLCASSQRGGGYTFGSGTRLTVV.

This clonotype was seen repeatedly, ten times or more. This chain links TRBV11-2 with TRBJ1-2; 8 bases are shared with TRBD1. The CDR3 consists of 13 residues. V was clipped by 6 bases and J by 7 bases; unmatched bases: 7. Germline CDR1 SGHAT, CDR2 FQNNGV. The CDR3 region is CASRLTGVSGYTF. CDR3 DNA sequence: TGTGCCAGCAGATTGACAGGGGTCAGTGGCTACACCTTC.

This clonotype appeared a few times. The rearrangement joins TRBV2 to TRBJ2-1, with 11 bases identical to TRBD1. The junction had 4 bases not matched to a gene; V was cut back by 2 bases and J by 4 bases. CDR1 SNHLY and CDR2 FYNNEI come from the germline V gene. CDR3 size: 16 residues. The CDR3 region has the DNA TGTGCCAGCAGTGAACTCCGGGACAGGGGGTACAATGAGCAGTTCTTC. It specifies CASSELRDRGYNEQFF. Based on the CDR3 plus reference TRBV2 and TRBJ2-1, the full variable domain is EPEVTQTPSHQVTQMGQEVILRCVPISNHLYFYWYRQILGQKVEFLVSFYNNEISEKSEIFDDQFSVERPDGSNFTLKIRSTKLEDSAMYFCASSELRDRGYNEQFFGPGTRLTVL.

This clonotype was detected many times. CDR3 in amino acids: CASSPSGLAYNEQFF. As DNA, the CDR3 is TGCGCCAGCAGTCCGAGCGGACTAGCCTACAATGAGCAGTTCTTC. V and J are TRBV5-1 and TRBJ2-1; 7 bases agree with TRBD2. The CDR3 is 15 residues long. In germline, CDR1 is SGHRS, CDR2 YFSETQ. V was clipped by 5 bases and J by 2 bases; unmatched bases: 7.

There are many counts of this clonotype. The chain has TRBV7-9 and TRBJ2-7; D is uncertain. Germline V gene lookup returns CDR1 SEHNR and CDR2 FQNEAQ (reference sequence). The CDR3 runs 12 residues. Trimming cost V 5 bases and J 4 bases, with 9 bases left between them. The CDR3, as DNA: TGTGCCAGCAGCATAGGGCCATACGAGCAGTACTTC. Its protein product is CASSIGPYEQYF.

This clonotype was counted many times. The genes are TRBV2 and TRBJ2-3, with TRBD2 identical over 7 bases. The germline gives CDR1 SNHLY, CDR2 FYNNEI. This CDR3 contains 14 residues. The V and J ends lost 3 bases and 3 bases, in that order; junction bases with no gene match: 3. This chain's CDR3 is CASSDRGRTDTQYF. The CDR3 nucleotides read TGTGCCAGCAGTGATCGCGGGAGAACAGATACGCAGTATTTT. Supplemented by reference TRBV2 and TRBJ2-3, the full variable domain reads EPEVTQTPSHQVTQMGQEVILRCVPISNHLYFYWYRQILGQKVEFLVSFYNNEISEKSEIFDDQFSVERPDGSNFTLKIRSTKLEDSAMYFCASSDRGRTDTQYFGPGTRLTVL.